The clone carrying this TCR beta chain was detected ten times or more. Antigen unknown. This sample was included in a study of CD8 T cells in ankylosing spondylitis. TCRdb reprocessed the 5' RACE reads with MiXCR, giving one entry per CDR3 protein. The data hold more than 650,000 distinct CDR3 sequences, with about 12% observed a single time. Findings and caveats of the study: Clones that were linked to disease were CD8+ and were relatively rare in peripheral blood. Existing reports had already noted some motif variants in reactive arthritis synovial fluid and blood. What seemed typical of ankylosing spondylitis blood was a TCR beta motif built from roughly 8 highly homologous variants.

The germline CDR1 and CDR2 sequences are DFQATT and SNEGSKA (reference sequence). This CDR3 is built from 15 residues. V was clipped by 6 bases and J by 0 bases, with 15 bases between them. This receptor was taken from a male donor with ankylosing spondylitis. Sequencing was performed on blood, either unsorted or a sorted T cell fraction (not recorded which). This rearrangement joins TRBV20-1 to TRBJ1-5; D ambiguous. The CDR3 is CSAPSVPYSNQPQHF. The CDR3 coding sequence is TGCAGTGCGCCATCGGTACCGTATAGCAATCAGCCCCAGCATTTT.